Listed below are T cell receptor beta chains from one sample, sequenced in a study of beta chain features in type 1 diabetes. The table came from immunoSEQ multiplex PCR; TCRdb's copy has only in-frame clones and leaves some out. The sample includes roughly 230,000 clones, about a tenth seen only once; the top ten take about 0.018%. Sample: naive CD4+ T cells from blood. Receptor source: a man between 25 and 39 years old with type 1 diabetes. Each CDR3 is given with its conserved first and last residue. The order of the fields is J gene, clone size, D gene, V gene, CDR3 protein, CDR3 DNA. The D gene is left open where the match is weak. Not every row has a clone size; where given, it reads once, few, many or a size class.

>TRBJ2-2|few|TRBD1|TRBV4-1
CASSQVPGGNTGELFF
TGCGCCAGCAGCCAAGTTCCAGGGGGCAACACCGGGGAGCTGTTTTTT
>TRBJ2-1|-|TRBD1|TRBV5-1
CASSLGPGQGNYEQFF
TGCGCCAGCAGCTTGGGTCCGGGACAGGGGAACTATGAGCAGTTCTTC
>TRBJ1-2|-|TRBD1|TRBV6-5
CASSRGQGDGYTF
TGTGCCAGCAGCCGGGGACAGGGGGACGGCTACACCTTC
>TRBJ1-6|-|-|TRBV7-8
CASSSRVPDSPLHF
TGTGCCAGCAGCTCAAGAGTCCCGGATTCACCCCTCCACTTT
>TRBJ2-6|few|-|TRBV7-9
CASSLRQVSGANVLTF
TGTGCCAGCAGTCTCCGACAGGTCTCTGGGGCCAACGTCCTGACTTTC
>TRBJ2-7|few|TRBD1|TRBV29-1
CSVRGGGEQYF
TGCAGCGTTAGAGGGGGCGGCGAGCAGTACTTC
>TRBJ1-5|few|TRBD1|TRBV28
CASTPGTGDQPQHF
TGTGCCAGCACCCCTGGGACAGGGGATCAGCCCCAGCATTTT
>TRBJ1-4|few|TRBD1|TRBV29-1
CSVQDRVTNEKLFF
TGCAGCGTTCAGGACAGGGTGACTAATGAAAAACTGTTTTTT
>TRBJ1-3|few|TRBD1|TRBV4-3
CASSKTGTGTGNTIYF
TGCGCCAGCTCAAAAACCGGGACAGGGACTGGAAACACCATATATTTT
>TRBJ1-5|-|TRBD1|TRBV19
CASSPGQPYSNQPQHF
TGTGCCAGTAGTCCGGGACAGCCATATAGCAATCAGCCCCAGCATTTT
>TRBJ2-3|few|-|TRBV30
CAWRFNRASTDTQYF
TGTGCCTGGAGATTCAACAGGGCTAGCACAGATACGCAGTATTTT
>TRBJ1-2|-|-|TRBV6-1
CASSQPPGDGYTF
TGTGCCAGCAGCCAACCCCCAGGGGATGGCTACACCTTC
>TRBJ1-5|-|-|TRBV2
CASTGRATRAQPQHF
TGTGCCAGCACCGGGAGGGCCACAAGGGCCCAGCCCCAGCATTTT
>TRBJ1-1|-|-|TRBV7-9
CASSFGGGGTEAFF
TGTGCCAGCAGCTTCGGGGGAGGTGGGACTGAAGCTTTCTTT
>TRBJ2-7|-|TRBD1|TRBV7-2
CASSAGTGLYEQYF
TGTGCCAGCAGCGCCGGGACAGGGTTGTACGAGCAGTACTTC
>TRBJ2-5|-|TRBD1|TRBV19
CASSDRGQDQETQYF
TGTGCCAGTAGCGACAGGGGGCAAGACCAAGAGACCCAGTACTTC
>TRBJ2-1|-|-|TRBV10-3
CAISSPGGKYNEQFF
TGTGCCATCAGTTCCCCCGGGGGAAAATACAATGAGCAGTTCTTC
>TRBJ1-5|few|TRBD1|TRBV9
CASSVGTGNSNQPQHF
TGTGCCAGCAGCGTAGGGACAGGGAATAGCAATCAGCCCCAGCATTTT
>TRBJ2-2|-|TRBD1|TRBV7-3
CASSPRTGGSVGELFF
TGTGCCAGCAGCCCTCGGACAGGGGGTAGTGTTGGGGAGCTGTTTTTT
>TRBJ1-1|-|-|TRBV4-2
CASSQTEAAEAFF
TGTGCCAGCAGCCAAACCGAAGCCGCTGAAGCTTTCTTT
>TRBJ2-7|-|TRBD2|TRBV5-4
CASSSVIAGAYEQYF
TGTGCCAGCAGCTCGGTAATAGCGGGGGCCTACGAGCAGTACTTC
>TRBJ2-5|-|-|TRBV2
CASKDGPGETQYF
TGTGCCAGCAAGGACGGCCCGGGGGAGACCCAGTACTTC
>TRBJ2-7|-|-|TRBV27
CASSLQGSEQYF
TGTGCCAGCAGTTTACAGGGCTCCGAGCAGTACTTC